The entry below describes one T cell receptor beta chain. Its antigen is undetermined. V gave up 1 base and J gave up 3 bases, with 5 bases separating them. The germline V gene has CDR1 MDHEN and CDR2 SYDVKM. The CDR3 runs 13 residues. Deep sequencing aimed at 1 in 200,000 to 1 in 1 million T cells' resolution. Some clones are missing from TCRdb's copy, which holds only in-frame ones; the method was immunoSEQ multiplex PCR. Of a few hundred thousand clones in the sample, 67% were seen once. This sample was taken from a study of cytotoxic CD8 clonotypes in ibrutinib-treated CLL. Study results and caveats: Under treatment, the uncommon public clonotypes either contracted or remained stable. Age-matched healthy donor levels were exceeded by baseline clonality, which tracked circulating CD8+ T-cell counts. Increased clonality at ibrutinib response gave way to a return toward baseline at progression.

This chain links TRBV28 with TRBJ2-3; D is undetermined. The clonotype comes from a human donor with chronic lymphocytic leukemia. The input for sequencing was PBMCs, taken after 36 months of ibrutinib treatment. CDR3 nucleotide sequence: TGTGCCAGCAGTTTATTGTCAACAGATACGCAGTATTTT. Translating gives CASSLLSTDTQYF.